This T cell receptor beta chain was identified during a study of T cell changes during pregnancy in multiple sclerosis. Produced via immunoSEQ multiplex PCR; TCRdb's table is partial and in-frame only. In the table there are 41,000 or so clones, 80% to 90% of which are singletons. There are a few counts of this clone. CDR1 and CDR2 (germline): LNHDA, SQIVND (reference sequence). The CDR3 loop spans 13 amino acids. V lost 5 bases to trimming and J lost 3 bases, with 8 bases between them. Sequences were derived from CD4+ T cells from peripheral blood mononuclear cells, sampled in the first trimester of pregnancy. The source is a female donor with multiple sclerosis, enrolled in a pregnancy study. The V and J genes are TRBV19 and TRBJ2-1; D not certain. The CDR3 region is CASSVTGYNEQFF. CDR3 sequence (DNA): TGTGCCAGTAGTGTGACTGGCTACAATGAGCAGTTCTTC.